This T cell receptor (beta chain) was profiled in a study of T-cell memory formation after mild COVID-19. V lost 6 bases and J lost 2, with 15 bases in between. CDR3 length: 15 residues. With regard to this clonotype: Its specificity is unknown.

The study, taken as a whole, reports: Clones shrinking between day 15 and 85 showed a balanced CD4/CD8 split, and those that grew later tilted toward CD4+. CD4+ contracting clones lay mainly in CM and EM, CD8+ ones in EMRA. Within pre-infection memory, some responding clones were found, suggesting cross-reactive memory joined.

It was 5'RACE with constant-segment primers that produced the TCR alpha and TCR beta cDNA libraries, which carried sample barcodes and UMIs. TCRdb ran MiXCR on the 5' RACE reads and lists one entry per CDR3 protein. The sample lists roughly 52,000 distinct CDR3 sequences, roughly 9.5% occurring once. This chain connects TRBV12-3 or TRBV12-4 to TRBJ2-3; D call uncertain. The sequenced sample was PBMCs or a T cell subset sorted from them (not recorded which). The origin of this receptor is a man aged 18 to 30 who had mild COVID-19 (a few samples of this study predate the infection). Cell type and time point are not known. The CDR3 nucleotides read TGTGCCAGCAGCCCTAGTGGTCACCCCACAGATACGCAGTATTTT. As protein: CASSPSGHPTDTQYF.